This T cell receptor (beta chain) was documented in a study of T cell changes during pregnancy in multiple sclerosis. Using immunoSEQ multiplex PCR, the repertoire was profiled, and TCRdb retains in-frame clones only, with some absent. The sample consists of about 80,000 clones, over 85% of them appearing once. Germline trimming cut 2 bases from V and 4 bases from J; bases unmatched to any gene: 6. Germline V gene data show CDR1 as SGHRS and CDR2 as YFSETQ. The CDR3 contains 15 residues. This sample comprised CD4+ T cells from peripheral blood mononuclear cells, obtained before pregnancy. The sequence derives from a female donor with multiple sclerosis, enrolled in a pregnancy study. The gene calls are TRBV5-1 and TRBJ2-7; 10 bases agree with TRBD2. CDR3 DNA: TGCGCCAGCAGCTTAGGGGGACTAGCGATGTACGAGCAGTACTTC. This encodes CASSLGGLAMYEQYF.